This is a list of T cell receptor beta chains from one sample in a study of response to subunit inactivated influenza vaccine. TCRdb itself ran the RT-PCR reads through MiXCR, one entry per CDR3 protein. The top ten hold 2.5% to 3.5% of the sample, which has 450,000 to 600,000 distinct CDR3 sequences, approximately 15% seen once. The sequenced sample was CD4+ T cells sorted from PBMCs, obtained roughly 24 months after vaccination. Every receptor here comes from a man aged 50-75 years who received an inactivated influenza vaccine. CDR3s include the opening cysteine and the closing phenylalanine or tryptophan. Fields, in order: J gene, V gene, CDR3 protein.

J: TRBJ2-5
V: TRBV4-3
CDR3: CASSGDSLGTQYF

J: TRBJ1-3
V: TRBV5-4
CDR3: CATRTGPTSGNTIYF

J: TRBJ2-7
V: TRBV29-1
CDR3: CSAATSGRPLGQYF

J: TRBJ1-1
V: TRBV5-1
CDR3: CASSPPASQNTEAFF

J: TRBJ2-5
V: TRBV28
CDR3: CASSLSFGQGIKETQYF

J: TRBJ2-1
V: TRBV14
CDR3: CASRSGSSLFF

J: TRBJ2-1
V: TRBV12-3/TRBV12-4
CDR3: CASSLHSNEQFF

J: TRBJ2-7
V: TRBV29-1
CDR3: CSAEGLTGLPSEQYF

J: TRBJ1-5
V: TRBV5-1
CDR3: CASSSTDRGDNQPQHF

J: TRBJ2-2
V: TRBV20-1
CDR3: CSARGADRTGELFF

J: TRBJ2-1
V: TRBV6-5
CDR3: CASRLTGLEFF

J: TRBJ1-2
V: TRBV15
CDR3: CATSRDGLNYGYTF

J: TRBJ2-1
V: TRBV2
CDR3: CASSFRSGLAGANNEQFF

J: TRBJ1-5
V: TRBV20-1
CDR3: CSARDGAVNQPQHF

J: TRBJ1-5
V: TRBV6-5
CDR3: CASSYAQGMGQPQHF

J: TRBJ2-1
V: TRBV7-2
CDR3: CASSWDRVNEQFF

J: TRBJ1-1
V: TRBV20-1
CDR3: CSATGTGANTEAFF

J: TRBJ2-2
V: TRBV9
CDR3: CASSGGQGFTGELFF

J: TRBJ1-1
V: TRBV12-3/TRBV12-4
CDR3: CASRGVGGPTEAFF

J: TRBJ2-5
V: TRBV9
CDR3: CASSVGSEPQETQYF

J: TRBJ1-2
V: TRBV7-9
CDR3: CASGRDYGYTF

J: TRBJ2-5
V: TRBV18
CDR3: CASSPTGAREETQYF

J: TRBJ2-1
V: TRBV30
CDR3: CAWSGTSGGRTYNEQFF

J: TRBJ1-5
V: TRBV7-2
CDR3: CASSSGPYQPQHF

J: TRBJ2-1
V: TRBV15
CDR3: CATSRVGFWRENEQFF

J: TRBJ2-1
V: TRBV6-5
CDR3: CASSYWRPSSYNEQFF

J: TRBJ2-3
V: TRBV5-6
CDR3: CASSLGRQDTQYF

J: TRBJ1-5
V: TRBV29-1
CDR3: CSVAGYGQPQHF

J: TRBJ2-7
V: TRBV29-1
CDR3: CSVGRDRGPYEQYF

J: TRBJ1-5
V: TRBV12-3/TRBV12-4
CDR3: CASSPSDGHQPQHF

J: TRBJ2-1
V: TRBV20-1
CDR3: CSAERGTGGDEQFF

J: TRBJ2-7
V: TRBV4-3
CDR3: CASSQEHGTSGYEQYF

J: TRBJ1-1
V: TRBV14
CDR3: CASSQVGGSTEAFF

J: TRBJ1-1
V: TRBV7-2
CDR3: CASSLAEQLPAFF

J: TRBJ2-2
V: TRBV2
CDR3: CASAPGQAGGELFF

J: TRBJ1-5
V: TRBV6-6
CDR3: CASSVRDNQHF

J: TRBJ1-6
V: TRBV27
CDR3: CASSPSGGYNSPLHF

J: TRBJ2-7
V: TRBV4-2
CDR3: CASSQLRGQFEQYF

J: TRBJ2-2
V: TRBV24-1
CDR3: CATAPRTATNTGELFF

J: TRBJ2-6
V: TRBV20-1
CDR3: CSVRGPGANVLTF

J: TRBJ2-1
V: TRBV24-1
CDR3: CATSDLVAGAEGFYNEQFF

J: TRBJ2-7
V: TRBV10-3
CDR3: CATGLAGSYEQYF

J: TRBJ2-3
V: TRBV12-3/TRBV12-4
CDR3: CASSLMSGVKADTQYF

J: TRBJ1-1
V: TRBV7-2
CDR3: CASSLVGAQRMNTEAFF

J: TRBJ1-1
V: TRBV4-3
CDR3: CASSQDLGFMNTEAFF

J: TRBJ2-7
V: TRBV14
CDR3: CASSHRSYEQYF

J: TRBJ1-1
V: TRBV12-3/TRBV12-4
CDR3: CASSRWTGQTEAFF

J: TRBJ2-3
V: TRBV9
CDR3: CASSSIWGNTDTQYF

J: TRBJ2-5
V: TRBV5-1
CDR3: CASSLEGGVFQETQYF

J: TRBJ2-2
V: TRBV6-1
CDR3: CASTSMEKNTGELFF

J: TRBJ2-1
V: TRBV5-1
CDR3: CASSLLPTQGEQFF

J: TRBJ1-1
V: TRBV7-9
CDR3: CASGQTPGGDYTEAFF